This is a list of T cell receptor beta chains from one sample in a study of OX40 agonist ivuxolimab in advanced cancers. Sequencing was performed with immunoSEQ multiplex PCR; in TCRdb, only in-frame clones are kept and a portion is missing. This table has just under 65,000 clones, approximately 85% appearing once. The source was CD4+ or CD8+ T cells sorted from blood, collected in a trial of the OX40 agonist ivuxolimab. Receptor source: an adult with an advanced solid tumor such as melanoma, head and neck, liver or kidney cancer. Each CDR3 is given with its conserved first and last residue. The D gene is left open where the match is weak. Size is omitted from some rows. Given values are once, few, many or a class for expanded clones.

v_call,d_call,clone_size,j_call,cdr3_nt,cdr3_aa
TRBV6-5,.,.,TRBJ2-7,TGTGCCAGCAGACCACCGGGAAACCCCTACGAGCAGTACTTC,CASRPPGNPYEQYF
TRBV11-2,.,once,TRBJ2-5,TGTGCCAGCAGCTTAGGGGTTATAGGGCAAGAGACCCAGTACTTC,CASSLGVIGQETQYF
TRBV7-2,TRBD1,once,TRBJ2-7,TGTGCCAGCAGCCCACGGACAGGGAACGAGCAGTACTTC,CASSPRTGNEQYF
TRBV5-6,.,.,TRBJ2-7,TGTGCCAGCAGCTTGGCGGCGAGCTCCTACGAGCAGTACTTC,CASSLAASSYEQYF
TRBV7-2,.,.,TRBJ1-5,TGTGCCAGCAGCTTACTTCAGAGCAATCAGCCCCAGCATTTT,CASSLLQSNQPQHF
TRBV19,TRBD1,.,TRBJ1-5,TGTGCCAGTAGTATAAGACAGGGGACTAATCAGCCCCAGCATTTT,CASSIRQGTNQPQHF
TRBV2,.,.,TRBJ2-2,TGTGCCAGCCGGGACCTAGTGTTCTTCACCGGGGAGCTGTTTTTT,CASRDLVFFTGELFF
TRBV7-1,.,.,TRBJ1-4,TGTGCCGGCAGCCCTGAAGAGGGGAATGAAAAACTGTTTTTT,CAGSPEEGNEKLFF
TRBV28,TRBD1,.,TRBJ1-5,TGTGCCAGCAAAAAACAGGGGTTTGCCCATCAGCCCCAGCATTTT,CASKKQGFAHQPQHF
TRBV25-1,.,.,TRBJ2-5,TGTGCCAGCAGTGAAGGCCAGGGGGGAAAGACCCAGTACTTC,CASSEGQGGKTQYF
TRBV6-1,.,.,TRBJ2-7,TGTGCCAGCAACTTCGTAGCAGAAACCTACGAGCAGTACTTC,CASNFVAETYEQYF
TRBV27,.,.,TRBJ2-1,TGTGCCAGCAGTTTAAACAATGAGCAGTTCTTC,CASSLNNEQFF
TRBV6-5,.,.,TRBJ1-1,TGTGCCAGCAGTTGGACCGGTCGAGGGACTGAAGCTTTCTTT,CASSWTGRGTEAFF
TRBV5-8,.,.,TRBJ1-1,TGTGCCAGCAGCTTAGCGGACTGGTTGAACACTGAAGCTTTCTTT,CASSLADWLNTEAFF
TRBV6-1,TRBD1,.,TRBJ2-7,TGTGCCAGCAGTGTGGACAGGGGCTACGAGCAGTACTTC,CASSVDRGYEQYF
TRBV30,.,.,TRBJ2-3,TGTGCCTGGACTGGTACTAGCACAGATACGCAGTATTTT,CAWTGTSTDTQYF
TRBV27,TRBD1,few,TRBJ1-4,TGTGCCAGCAGTTCCCCCAGGGGGCAGGGAAAACTGTTTTTT,CASSSPRGQGKLFF
TRBV6-1,TRBD1,.,TRBJ2-7,TGTGCCAGCAGTGAAGCGCTTCACTGGACAGGGCTCTACGAGCAGTACTTC,CASSEALHWTGLYEQYF
TRBV15,.,.,TRBJ2-1,TGTGCCACCAGCAGAGATCGGGGGGCGAATGAGCAGTTCTTC,CATSRDRGANEQFF
TRBV19,.,.,TRBJ2-7,TGTGCCAGTAGTATAGCTATCGGGGGAGGAGGCGAGCAGTACTTC,CASSIAIGGGGEQYF
TRBV5-6,TRBD1,once,TRBJ1-1,TGTGCCAGCAGTAAAAGGGGGACAGGTTTTCGAAACACTGAAGCTTTCTTT,CASSKRGTGFRNTEAFF
TRBV9,TRBD2,once,TRBJ2-7,TGTGCCAGCAGCGTGGGACTAGCGGACTCCTACGAGCAGTACTTC,CASSVGLADSYEQYF
TRBV7-9,.,.,TRBJ2-7,TGTGCCAGCAGCTTTGGACAGTCCTACGAGCAGTACTTC,CASSFGQSYEQYF
TRBV4-3,.,.,TRBJ1-3,TGCGCCAGCAGCCAAGATTGGCGTGGAAACACCATATATTTT,CASSQDWRGNTIYF
TRBV6-6,.,few,TRBJ1-2,TGTGCCAGCAGTTCCGGGAGTTCCTTGTATGGCTACACCTTC,CASSSGSSLYGYTF
TRBV7-9,TRBD1,few,TRBJ1-6,TGTGCCAGCAGCATACAGGGGGACCATTCACCCCTCCACTTT,CASSIQGDHSPLHF
TRBV2,.,.,TRBJ1-1,TGTGCCAGCAGTGATAGGAAGGTGAACACTGAAGCTTTCTTT,CASSDRKVNTEAFF
TRBV10-3,.,.,TRBJ2-2,TGTGCCAGCACTAGTGGGGGGGGCCGGGTGAACACCGGGGAGCTGTTTTTT,CASTSGGGRVNTGELFF
TRBV25-1,.,.,TRBJ1-1,TGTGCCAGCAGTGTGAGGGGGGGCACTGAAGCTTTCTTT,CASSVRGGTEAFF
TRBV5-1,TRBD1,.,TRBJ2-2,TGCGCCAGCAGGCGTCCAGGGGGCTTGAACACCGGGGAGCTGTTTTTT,CASRRPGGLNTGELFF
TRBV5-4,TRBD2,.,TRBJ2-1,TGTGCCAGCAGCTTGCCCGGAGCGGGAGAGGGCAATGAGCAGTTCTTC,CASSLPGAGEGNEQFF
TRBV6-6,.,.,TRBJ1-5,TGTGCCAGCAGCTCCGGGGGGGAGCTAGGCAATCAGCCCCAGCATTTT,CASSSGGELGNQPQHF
TRBV9,TRBD1,.,TRBJ1-1,TGTGCCAGCAGCGTAGCGCCAGGGGGGACTGAAGCTTTCTTT,CASSVAPGGTEAFF
TRBV5-1,.,.,TRBJ1-2,TGCGCCAGCAGCTTGGCCCCAGGCCTCACTTCTGGCTACACCTTC,CASSLAPGLTSGYTF
TRBV12-5,TRBD1,.,TRBJ2-5,TGTGCTAGTGGTTCCGGGACAGTTACTGAGCAGTACTTC,CASGSGTVTEQYF
TRBV27,TRBD1,.,TRBJ2-1,TGTGCCAGCAGTTCGGGACAGGGGAATGAGCAGTTCTTC,CASSSGQGNEQFF
TRBV2,.,.,TRBJ1-2,TGTGCCAGCAGTGAACAGACCGTACCTAACTATGGCTACACCTTC,CASSEQTVPNYGYTF
TRBV27,TRBD2,once,TRBJ2-7,TGTGCCAGCAGTTGGGGTGTCCGGGGGGGGCTTGTCTACGAGCAGTACTTC,CASSWGVRGGLVYEQYF
TRBV6-5,.,.,TRBJ2-7,TGTGCCAGCAGTAAATGGGGGGAGCAGTACTTC,CASSKWGEQYF
TRBV2,.,.,TRBJ1-6,TGTGCCACTATCGACTCAGGAGCTAATTCACCCCTCCACTTT,CATIDSGANSPLHF
TRBV2,TRBD2,.,TRBJ2-5,TGTGCCAGCAGAGGGCCGGGGGGGACTAGCGGGAGGACGGAGACCCAGTACTTC,CASRGPGGTSGRTETQYF
TRBV7-9,TRBD1,.,TRBJ2-2,TGTGCCAGCAGCGCGCAGGGGGCCCTAAGCACCGGGGAGCTGTTTTTT,CASSAQGALSTGELFF